The clone carrying this T cell receptor beta chain was recorded once. This sample is drawn from a study of blood T cell repertoires in COVID-19. About the study: Samples taken during acute and convalescent COVID-19 were collected in the United States, Italy and Spain.

TCRdb's table, derived via immunoSEQ multiplex PCR, lists solely in-frame clones and lacks some. Found here are some 220,000 clones, about 90% of them singletons; the top ten hold over 9.5%. Germline V gene sequence: CDR1 SGHTA, CDR2 FQGNSA. CDR3 length equals 15 residues. V dropped 2 bases and J dropped 5 bases, with 12 bases sitting between them. This clonotype was obtained from a woman between 18 and 30 years old who had recovered from COVID-19. The chain is built from TRBV7-2 and TRBJ2-2; D is uncertain. Sequenced sample: peripheral blood. The CDR3 coding sequence is TGTGCCAGCAGCTTACCATCGTCGGTAACCGGGGAGCTGTTTTTT. Amino acids: CASSLPSSVTGELFF.